One sample yielded the 30 T cell receptor beta chains listed below, sequenced in a study of blood T cell repertoires in COVID-19. Measured with immunoSEQ multiplex PCR; TCRdb has only the in-frame clones, and not every one. The data hold 150,000 to 200,000 clones, with 70% to 80% observed a single time. Sequenced sample: peripheral blood. These receptors were taken from a middle-aged woman with COVID-19, enrolled during active disease.

J is TRBJ1-2 and V is TRBV20-1; 10 nucleotides align to TRBD1. CDR1 DFQATT and CDR2 SNEGSKA come from the germline V gene (reference sequence). The CDR3 is made up of 11 amino acids. With 3 bases clipped from V and 14 bases from J, the junction kept 6 bases outside the gene matches. CDR3 region: CSARGTGEETF. In DNA, the CDR3 is TGCAGTGCTAGGGGGACAGGGGAGGAAACCTTC.

The V call is TRBV7-2, the J call TRBJ2-7; D may be TRBD2 (6 bases). Trimming shortened V by 5 bases and J by 1 base, and 15 bases separated the two germline ends. From germline, CDR1 is SGHTA and CDR2 FQGNSA. The CDR3 consists of 15 residues. CDR3: CASSRGGPLSYEQYF. The CDR3 DNA is TGTGCCAGCAGCCGCGGAGGGCCCCTATCCTACGAGCAGTACTTC.

The J gene is TRBJ2-1, the V gene TRBV6-1, with 12 bases matching TRBD2. After removal of 0 bases from V and 7 bases from J, the junction contained 4 bases not matched to a gene. CDR3 length: 16 residues. Looked up from germline, CDR1 is MNHNS and CDR2 is SASEGT. The CDR3 sequence is CASSEAVTSGRNEQFF. The CDR3 bases are TGTGCCAGCAGTGAAGCGGTCACTAGCGGGAGGAATGAGCAGTTCTTC.

The count of this clone is one. The chain recombines TRBV5-1 with TRBJ2-2; a possible D gene is TRBD1 (5 bases). Germline V lookup: CDR1 SGHRS, CDR2 YFSETQ. Trimming pared 2 bases from V and 0 bases from J, leaving 11 bases between. This CDR3 region has 16 residues. The CDR3 region is CASSFGHNANTGELFF. CDR3 nucleotide sequence: TGCGCCAGCAGCTTTGGACACAACGCGAACACCGGGGAGCTGTTTTTT.

The genes are TRBV5-6 and TRBJ2-5; 8 positions match TRBD1. The CDR3 length is 15 residues. Per germline, CDR1 SGHDT and CDR2 YYEEEE. V was pared by 3 bases and J by 1 base, with 5 bases of the junction left unmatched. Here the CDR3 reads CASSSRTGTQETQYF. DNA for the CDR3: TGTGCCAGCAGCTCAAGGACAGGGACCCAAGAGACCCAGTACTTC.

This clone has only a few counts. This sequence joins TRBV27 and TRBJ2-1; D possibly corresponds to TRBD1 (5 bases). Germline loops: CDR1 MNHEY, CDR2 SMNVEV (reference sequence). Trimming stripped 2 bases from V and 7 bases from J, with 12 bases between. The CDR3 extends over 14 amino acids. In DNA, the CDR3 is TGTGCCAGCAGTTTAGCAGGGTCGAGGAATGAGCAGTTCTTC. This encodes CASSLAGSRNEQFF.

The chain couples TRBV27 to TRBJ2-3; possible D gene TRBD2, 6 bases. V dropped 2 bases and J dropped 4 bases, with 19 bases sitting between them. This CDR3 spans 17 amino acids. Looked up from germline, CDR1 is MNHEY and CDR2 is SMNVEV (reference sequence). The CDR3 DNA is TGTGCCAGCAGTTTACACCCCCGGGAGCTTGGGGCAGATACGCAGTATTTT. Its translation is CASSLHPRELGADTQYF.

The chain links TRBV2 to TRBJ2-7, with TRBD2 identical over 10 bases. CDR3 length equals 15 residues. Germline V gene sequence: CDR1 SNHLY, CDR2 FYNNEI. The J segment lost 3 bases and the V segment lost 3 bases, leaving 5 bases of the junction unmatched. The CDR3, as DNA: TGTGCCAGCAGTGACTCTAGCGGGAGTGGCTACGAGCAGTACTTC. It codes for CASSDSSGSGYEQYF.

The chain joins TRBV4-1 to TRBJ2-1; 9 bases agree with TRBD1. The ends lost 4 bases at V and 5 bases at J; junction bases unmatched: 12. The length of the CDR3 is 17 residues. The germline gives CDR1 MGHRA, CDR2 YSYEKL. CDR3 sequence: CASSPYPGTGKNNEQFF. The CDR3 nucleotides read TGCGCCAGCAGCCCCTACCCCGGGACAGGGAAGAACAATGAGCAGTTCTTC.

This clone occurred many times. The chain couples TRBV12-3 or TRBV12-4 to TRBJ1-5; TRBD1 aligns across 7 bases. The CDR3 spans 13 residues. V gave up 5 bases and J gave up 3 bases; unmatched junction bases: 1. CDR3 residues: CASSTGDNQPQHF. CDR3 DNA: TGTGCCAGCAGTACAGGGGACAATCAGCCCCAGCATTTT.

This chain uses TRBV5-1 with TRBJ2-4; the D gene is possibly TRBD2 (6 bases). Germline V gene sequence: CDR1 SGHRS, CDR2 YFSETQ. The CDR3 contains 15 residues. V gave up 0 bases and J gave up 4 bases, with 11 bases separating them. The CDR3 nucleotides are TGCGCCAGCAGCTTGGGGGAGGTAGGAAAAAACATTCAGTACTTC. Translation gives CASSLGEVGKNIQYF.

Ten or more counts support this clone. The V and J genes are TRBV25-1 and TRBJ1-2, with TRBD1 matching 9 bases. This CDR3 spans 14 amino acids. Germline V gives CDR1 MGHDK, CDR2 SYGVNS. V dropped 4 bases and J dropped 6; count of bases not matched to a gene: 6. The CDR3 protein is CASSADRGLDGYTF. For the CDR3, the DNA is TGTGCCAGCAGTGCGGACAGGGGTCTTGATGGCTACACCTTC.

This clone has a handful of counts. This chain connects TRBV29-1 to TRBJ2-7, with 10 bases aligning to TRBD1. This CDR3 is 14 amino acids long. Trimming took 4 bases from V and 6 from J; bases not matched to a gene: 9. Germline V gives CDR1 SQVTM, CDR2 ANQGSEA. The CDR3 nucleotides read TGCAGCGTTGGGTTGGGACAGGGGATCTTCGAGCAGTACTTC. This translates into CSVGLGQGIFEQYF.

The chain joins TRBV18 to TRBJ2-1; maybe TRBD1 (6 bases). V shed 2 bases and J shed 1 base, with 12 bases lying between them. This CDR3 has 16 residues. Germline V gives CDR1 KGHSH, CDR2 LQKENI. The CDR3: CASSPNRDWSYNEQFF. The CDR3 nucleotides are TGTGCCAGCTCACCAAACAGGGATTGGTCCTACAATGAGCAGTTCTTC. The full variable domain, with the rest looked up from reference TRBV18 and TRBJ2-1, is NAGVMQNPRHLVRRRGQEARLRCSPMKGHSHVYWYRQLPEEGLKFMVYLQKENIIDESGMPKERFSAEFPKEGPSILRIQQVVRGDSAAYFCASSPNRDWSYNEQFFGPGTRLTVL.

This clone was counted only a few times. The V and J genes are TRBV3-1 (or the pseudogene TRBV3-2) and TRBJ2-2, with 12 bases lining up with TRBD2. Germline V gene sequence: CDR1 LGHDT, CDR2 YNNKEL (reference sequence). CDR3 length: 14 amino acids. Trimming at V came to 4 bases and at J to 6 bases, leaving 0 bases not matched to a gene. The CDR3 DNA is TGTGCCAGCAGCCCTAGCGGGGGGGCCGGGGAGCTGTTTTTT. Protein sequence: CASSPSGGAGELFF.

The CDR3 DNA is TGCGCCAGCAGCTATGCGACAGTCGACTATGGCTACACCTTC. Its protein is CASSYATVDYGYTF. This chain joins TRBV5-1 and TRBJ1-2; D may be TRBD1 (5 bases). Per the germline V gene, CDR1 is SGHRS and CDR2 is YFSETQ. This CDR3 spans 14 amino acids. V was cut by 3 bases and J by 3 bases, with 12 bases left in between.

The chain uses TRBV5-1 and TRBJ2-2; unclear D gene. Per germline, CDR1 SGHRS and CDR2 YFSETQ. CDR3 size: 15 residues. The V end lost 3 bases, the J end lost 2 bases, and 11 bases lay between the germline ends. Here the CDR3 reads CASSSQTTNTGELFF. DNA for the CDR3: TGCGCCAGCAGCTCTCAGACAACTAACACCGGGGAGCTGTTTTTT.

The gene calls are TRBV5-8 and TRBJ1-5, with D possibly TRBD1 on 5 matching bases. The CDR3 covers 16 residues. CDR1 is SGHTS and CDR2 is YDEGEE in the germline V gene. Trimming stripped 1 base from V and 2 bases from J, with 13 bases between. CDR3 residues: CASSLLGDWGNQPQHF. CDR3 bases: TGTGCCAGCAGCTTGTTAGGGGATTGGGGCAATCAGCCCCAGCATTTT.

V and J are TRBV7-6 and TRBJ2-7; 11 bases match TRBD2. Germline-derived CDR1 and CDR2 are SGHVS and FNYEAQ. V shed 4 bases, J shed 0 bases, and the junction held 5 bases outside the gene matches. The CDR3 runs 16 residues. As DNA, the CDR3 is TGTGCCAGCAGCTCAGCGGGACTAGCGGCCTCCTACGAGCAGTACTTC. Encoded protein: CASSSAGLAASYEQYF.

The genes are TRBV30 and TRBJ1-6, with TRBD1 identical over 9 bases. J gave up 8 bases and V 5 bases, and 7 bases lay outside the gene matches. CDR3 length equals 14 residues. Looked up from germline, CDR1 is GTSNPN and CDR2 is SVGIG (reference sequence). The CDR3 is CAWAIRDRDSPLHF. The CDR3 DNA is TGTGCCTGGGCAATCCGGGACAGGGATTCACCCCTCCACTTT.

The rearrangement links TRBV6-2 or TRBV6-3 to TRBJ1-5; no firm D call. Germline V CDR1 and CDR2: MNHEY, SVGEGT. V was pared by 2 bases and J by 5 bases, with 7 bases between. The CDR3 consists of 13 residues. CDR3 bases: TGTGCCAGCAGTTACCACCGAGATCAGCCCCAGCATTTT. It specifies CASSYHRDQPQHF.

This sequence joins TRBV5-4 and TRBJ1-1; no reliable D call. V dropped 6 bases and J dropped 5 bases, with 14 bases sitting between them. The CDR3 runs 13 residues. Germline CDR1 SGHNT, CDR2 YYREEE (reference sequence). CDR3 nucleotide sequence: TGTGCCAGCACCCCAGCAGCGGGTACTGAAGCTTTCTTT. Its protein product is CASTPAAGTEAFF.

This clone was seen only a few times. This chain joins TRBV6-5 and TRBJ2-7; tentatively, D is TRBD1 (5 bases). The CDR3 contains 12 residues. CDR1 MNHEY and CDR2 SVGAGI come from the germline V gene. Trimming took 7 bases from V and 4 from J, leaving 11 bases between them. CDR3 loop: CASTMTAYEQYF. The CDR3 nucleotides are TGTGCCAGCACTATGACAGCTTACGAGCAGTACTTC.

The CDR3 DNA sequence: TGTGCCAGCAAAGTAGGCCGGGTGGAGACCCAGTACTTC. Translation: CASKVGRVETQYF. The chain couples TRBV6-5 to TRBJ2-5, with D unclear. The CDR3 has 13 residues. Germline V gene lookup returns CDR1 MNHEY and CDR2 SVGAGI. V dropped 7 bases and J dropped 5 bases, with 14 bases sitting between them.

The chain links TRBV5-1 to TRBJ2-5; weak D call: TRBD2 (7 bases). Germline V lookup: CDR1 SGHRS, CDR2 YFSETQ. This CDR3 has 15 residues. Trimming left V 3 bases short and J 7 bases short, with 19 bases between. The CDR3 nucleotides are TGCGCCAGCAGCTGGGGACAACGGCAGCGGGGGACCCAGTACTTC. Amino acid sequence: CASSWGQRQRGTQYF.

This clone was observed many times. The chain combines TRBV5-8 with TRBJ1-2; 8 nucleotides agree with TRBD1. The germline V gene encodes CDR1 SGHTS and CDR2 YDEGEE. There are 14 residues in the CDR3. Unmatched junction bases numbered 6, after V lost 2 bases and J lost 6 bases. The DNA for the CDR3 is TGTGCCAGCAGCTTCCTGACAGGGGCGAATGGCTACACCTTC. It encodes CASSFLTGANGYTF.

The V gene is TRBV6-5, the J gene TRBJ1-2; D is ambiguous. V gave up 4 bases and J gave up 1 base, with 13 bases separating them. The germline V gene has CDR1 MNHEY and CDR2 SVGAGI. The CDR3 is 15 amino acids. The CDR3 DNA reads TGTGCCAGCAGTTCAAAGAGCGACGGTAACTATGGCTACACCTTC. Protein product: CASSSKSDGNYGYTF.

The chain uses TRBV14 and TRBJ1-3; weak D call: TRBD1 (6 bases). Germline V gene lookup returns CDR1 SGHDN and CDR2 FVKESK. The CDR3 spans 16 residues. The V gene lost 4 bases and the J gene lost 0 bases, with 13 bases spanning the gap. The CDR3 sequence is CASSPGQPNSGNTIYF. DNA of the CDR3: TGTGCCAGCAGCCCTGGACAGCCCAACTCTGGAAACACCATATATTTT.

J is TRBJ2-3 and V is TRBV20-1, with D tentatively TRBD2 (6 bases). CDR1 and CDR2 from the germline V gene are DFQATT and SNEGSKA (reference sequence). The V and J ends lost 3 bases and 2 bases respectively, with 15 bases between them. This CDR3 has 15 amino acids. The CDR3 loop reads CSASGAGWDTDTQYF. CDR3 DNA: TGCAGTGCTAGTGGCGCGGGATGGGACACAGATACGCAGTATTTT.

CDR3 in DNA: TGTGCCAGCAGCGTAACCCCCGGGGCGGGGTGGGAGCAGTTCTTC. Protein: CASSVTPGAGWEQFF. This chain joins TRBV9 and TRBJ2-1, with TRBD2 as a possible D gene (6 bases). CDR1 and CDR2 from the germline V gene are SGDLS and YYNGEE. This CDR3 spans 15 amino acids. V lost 1 base and J 10 bases, leaving 18 bases between the germline ends.